The 31 T cell receptor beta chains below all came from one sample that was sequenced in a study of shared clonotypes between healthy human individuals (dated by TCRdb to 2020 to 2022). CD8 naive samples were CD45RO-negative cells positively selected for CCR7, giving a CD45RA+CCR7+ population that excluded TemRA cells. Preparation of the library involved the immunoSEQ multiplex PCR assay. TCRdb took over this immuneACCESS table, retaining in-frame rearrangements with V and J assigned. Such tables are incomplete; in checked studies, under half of the missing clones stem from an unresolved V gene, and the remainder is unexplained. Counted in this sample were over 800,000 clones; around 92% of them appeared once. The ten top clones hold nearly 25% of the sample. Input material: naive CD8+ T cells sorted from blood. The cell subset or site label for this specimen denotes: CD45RA+CCR7+. All receptors derive from a man aged 30-40 years in good health.

The chain links TRBV28 to TRBJ2-1; TRBD1 agrees at 7 bases. Germline V gene sequence: CDR1 MDHEN, CDR2 SYDVKM. This CDR3 is built from 13 residues. The junction had 1 base not matched to a gene; V was cut back by 5 bases and J by 3 bases. The CDR3 sequence: CASSAGGYNEQFF. The CDR3 bases are TGTGCCAGCAGTGCAGGGGGCTACAATGAGCAGTTCTTC.

The chain uses TRBV27 and TRBJ2-7; D possibly corresponds to TRBD1 (5 bases). V was cut by 6 bases and J by 3 bases, with 15 bases left in between. CDR3 size: 14 residues. CDR1 is MNHEY and CDR2 is SMNVEV in the germline V gene (reference sequence). The CDR3 sequence is CASSHGTQGYEQYF. The DNA for the CDR3 is TGTGCCAGCAGCCACGGTACTCAGGGCTACGAGCAGTACTTC.

The chain employs TRBV13 and TRBJ2-1, with 14 bases fitting TRBD2. V lost 2 bases and J lost 10; bases outside the gene matches: 4. The CDR3 is made up of 15 amino acids. Germline values: CDR1 PRHDT, CDR2 FYEKMQ (reference sequence). The CDR3 region is CASSLRGLAGEEQFF. CDR3 DNA sequence: TGTGCCAGCAGCTTAAGGGGACTAGCGGGGGAGGAGCAGTTCTTC.

This sequence joins TRBV11-2 and TRBJ1-1; 11 bases line up with TRBD1. The CDR3 has 16 residues. The germline gives CDR1 SGHAT, CDR2 FQNNGV. The junction had 12 bases not matched to a gene; V was cut back by 6 bases and J by 6 bases. CDR3 DNA: TGTGCCAGCAGACCCCCGGGACAGGGGGAGGTCGCTGAAGCTTTCTTT. Translating gives CASRPPGQGEVAEAFF. Looking up the rest from reference TRBV11-2 and TRBJ1-1 gives the full variable domain: EAGVAQSPRYKIIEKRQSVAFWCNPISGHATLYWYQQILGQGPKLLIQFQNNGVVDDSQLPKDRFSAERLKGVDSTLKIQPAKLEDSAVYLCASRPPGQGEVAEAFFGQGTRLTVV.

The rearrangement joins TRBV4-3 to TRBJ1-5; D is unclear. Trimming pared 2 bases from V and 6 bases from J, leaving 14 bases between. CDR3 length equals 15 residues. Germline V gives CDR1 LGHNA, CDR2 YSLEER. The CDR3 DNA follows: TGCGCCAGCAGCCAAACTCTAGGAGATAGTCAGCCCCAGCATTTT. Protein: CASSQTLGDSQPQHF.

The chain carries TRBV19 and TRBJ2-2, with D perhaps TRBD1 (7 bases). Trimming pared 5 bases from V and 5 bases from J, leaving 27 bases between. The CDR3 covers 19 residues. CDR1 is LNHDA, CDR2 SQIVND, per germline (reference sequence). The CDR3 DNA sequence: TGTGCCAGTAGTGTGCCGGGACAGTCAACACGTGGGGGGACCGGGGAGCTGTTTTTT. It is translated as CASSVPGQSTRGGTGELFF. Filled out from reference TRBV19 and TRBJ2-2, the complete variable domain reads DGGITQSPKYLFRKEGQNVTLSCEQNLNHDAMYWYRQDPGQGLRLIYYSQIVNDFQKGDIAEGYSVSREKKESFPLTVTSAQKNPTAFYLCASSVPGQSTRGGTGELFFGEGSRLTVL.

The CDR3, as DNA: TGCGCCAGCAGTCAATTCATGATCCTAAAACAGGGGGGTGGCCAAGAGACCCAGTACTTC. Its translation: CASSQFMILKQGGGQETQYF. This chain uses TRBV23-1 with TRBJ2-5; 8 bases agree with TRBD1. TRBV23-1 is designated an ORF whose function remains uncertain. There are 20 residues in the CDR3. Germline trimming cut 1 base from V and 1 base from J; bases unmatched to any gene: 17.

V usage is TRBV29-1 and J usage is TRBJ1-5; D is unresolved. In germline, CDR1 is SQVTM, CDR2 ANQGSEA. The CDR3 is made up of 12 amino acids. The V end lost 0 bases, the J end lost 5 bases, and 5 bases lay between the germline ends. CDR3: CSVEDSDQPQHF. The CDR3, as DNA: TGCAGCGTTGAAGATTCGGATCAGCCCCAGCATTTT.

The V call is TRBV27, the J call TRBJ2-5; D remains unclear. Germline CDR1 is MNHEY and CDR2 is SMNVEV (reference sequence). This CDR3 contains 11 residues. V lost 5 bases to trimming and J lost 4 bases, with 5 bases between them. CDR3 in DNA: TGTGCCAGCAGTGCCGGAGAGACCCAGTACTTC. Protein product: CASSAGETQYF.

This chain connects TRBV5-6 to TRBJ2-5; TRBD2 aligns across 14 bases. Trimming cost V 2 bases and J 9 bases; bases outside gene matches: 9. Germline loops: CDR1 SGHDT, CDR2 YYEEEE. The CDR3 has 16 amino acids. The CDR3 loop reads CASSFNGLAGGQPQYF. The DNA for the CDR3 is TGTGCCAGCAGCTTCAACGGACTAGCGGGAGGCCAACCCCAGTACTTC.

This chain uses TRBV29-1 with TRBJ2-7; maybe TRBD1 (6 bases). The germline gives CDR1 SQVTM, CDR2 ANQGSEA. V dropped 3 bases and J dropped 3 bases, with 12 bases sitting between them. The CDR3 spans 13 residues. The CDR3, as DNA: TGCAGCGTTGATCAGCAGGGGAGCTACGAGCAGTACTTC. Protein product: CSVDQQGSYEQYF.

J is TRBJ2-7 and V is TRBV28, with D uncertain. V was clipped by 4 bases and J by 4 bases, with 8 bases between them. The CDR3 is 12 amino acids. The V gene's germline CDR1 is MDHEN and CDR2 SYDVKM. CDR3 amino acids: CASSYTIYEQYF. CDR3 DNA sequence: TGTGCCAGCAGTTATACGATTTACGAGCAGTACTTC.

The rearrangement joins TRBV5-1 to TRBJ2-7, with 11 bases that match TRBD2. The CDR3 extends over 18 amino acids. The V and J ends lost 4 bases and 4 bases, in that order; junction bases with no gene match: 16. The germline V gene encodes CDR1 SGHRS and CDR2 YFSETQ. The chain's CDR3 is CASSPGTSGFSIGYEQYF. For the CDR3, the DNA is TGCGCCAGCAGCCCCGGGACTAGCGGTTTTTCCATCGGATACGAGCAGTACTTC.

The chain carries TRBV28 and TRBJ2-3, with TRBD2 matching over 7 bases. The CDR3 is 14 residues long. The germline gives CDR1 MDHEN, CDR2 SYDVKM. Germline trimming cut 2 bases from V and 3 bases from J; bases unmatched to any gene: 2. The CDR3 DNA follows: TGTGCCAGCAGTTTAGCGGGAGAGACAGATACGCAGTATTTT. Residues: CASSLAGETDTQYF. Full variable domain (outside the CDR3, taken from reference TRBV28 and TRBJ2-3): DVKVTQSSRYLVKRTGEKVFLECVQDMDHENMFWYRQDPGLGLRLIYFSYDVKMKEKGDIPEGYSVSREKKERFSLILESASTNQTSMYLCASSLAGETDTQYFGPGTRLTVL.

The chain carries TRBV19 and TRBJ2-7, with a possible D match to TRBD1 (5 bases). CDR1 and CDR2 (germline): LNHDA, SQIVND (reference sequence). This CDR3 contains 13 residues. V lost 2 bases, J lost 4 bases, and 9 bases lay in between. The CDR3 spells CASSISTGYEQYF. The CDR3 nucleotides read TGTGCCAGTAGTATAAGTACAGGATACGAGCAGTACTTC.

This sequence joins TRBV15 and TRBJ1-5; perhaps TRBD1 as D (5 bases). In germline, CDR1 is LNHNV, CDR2 YYDKDF (reference sequence). V dropped 0 bases and J dropped 6 bases, with 18 bases sitting between them. The CDR3 has 17 residues. The CDR3 region is CATSRDRSGRVGQPQHF. The DNA for the CDR3 is TGTGCCACCAGCAGAGATCGATCAGGGCGGGTGGGTCAGCCCCAGCATTTT.

This chain connects TRBV7-3 to TRBJ2-1; 8 nucleotides agree with TRBD1. The V gene's germline CDR1 is SGHTA and CDR2 FQGTGA. The CDR3 is 15 residues long. V lost 3 bases and J lost 6; bases outside the gene matches: 7. The CDR3 DNA reads TGTGCCAGCAGCTTGCTCGGGACAGGCATCAATGAGCAGTTCTTC. It is translated as CASSLLGTGINEQFF.

V usage is TRBV10-1 and J usage is TRBJ1-5; 10 nucleotides agree with TRBD1. The CDR3 loop spans 17 amino acids. Germline values: CDR1 WNHNN, CDR2 SYGVQD (reference sequence). V shed 1 base, J shed 6 bases, and the junction held 9 bases outside the gene matches. DNA for the CDR3: TGCGCCAGCAGTGAGTTGTCGAGACAGGGGGCACGTCAGCCCCAGCATTTT. Amino acids: CASSELSRQGARQPQHF.

This rearrangement joins TRBV7-9 to TRBJ1-5; 10 nucleotides agree with TRBD1. This CDR3 contains 15 residues. Germline lookup yields CDR1 SEHNR and CDR2 FQNEAQ (reference sequence). The V and J ends lost 4 bases and 6 bases, in that order; junction bases with no gene match: 6. The CDR3 region has the DNA TGTGCCAGCAGCTCTACCGGGGACAGGGGTCAGCCCCAGCATTTT. This codes for CASSSTGDRGQPQHF.

The chain joins TRBV27 to TRBJ2-1; possibly TRBD2 for D (6 bases). The germline V gene encodes CDR1 MNHEY and CDR2 SMNVEV (reference sequence). Trimming removed 3 bases from V and 10 bases from J, with 16 bases in between. There are 14 residues in the CDR3. Here the CDR3 reads CASSFQALAGEQFF. The CDR3 DNA sequence: TGTGCCAGCAGTTTTCAGGCACTAGCAGGGGAGCAGTTCTTC.

This clone was detected only once. J is TRBJ1-2 and V is TRBV7-9, with TRBD1 identical over 10 bases. Trimming took 5 bases from V and 1 from J; bases not matched to a gene: 10. The length of the CDR3 is 17 residues. Germline CDR1 is SEHNR and CDR2 is FQNEAQ (reference sequence). The chain's CDR3 is CASSHSGQGRNNYGYTF. CDR3 DNA: TGTGCCAGCAGCCATTCGGGACAGGGGCGAAATAACTATGGCTACACCTTC.

This chain joins TRBV4-1 and TRBJ2-7; D unresolved. Germline V lookup: CDR1 MGHRA, CDR2 YSYEKL. This CDR3 is 15 amino acids long. V was clipped by 4 bases and J by 2 bases, with 15 bases between them. CDR3 sequence reads: CASSPIPAETYEQYF. The CDR3 region has the DNA TGCGCCAGCAGCCCCATCCCTGCGGAGACCTACGAGCAGTACTTC.

The chain has TRBV9 and TRBJ1-1; D is unclear. Looked up from germline, CDR1 is SGDLS and CDR2 is YYNGEE. V lost 4 bases and J 0 bases, leaving 13 bases between the germline ends. The CDR3 spans 15 residues. As DNA, the CDR3 is TGTGCCAGCAGCCCCCGCGGGCAGATGAACACTGAAGCTTTCTTT. This codes for CASSPRGQMNTEAFF.

The chain employs TRBV2 and TRBJ1-1; D unresolved. CDR3 size: 14 residues. With 6 bases removed from V and 0 bases from J, the gap between germline ends came to 11 bases. Germline CDR1 reads SNHLY; CDR2 reads FYNNEI. The CDR3 reads CASSPDRMNTEAFF. The CDR3 DNA is TGTGCCAGCAGCCCCGACCGTATGAACACTGAAGCTTTCTTT.

The chain links TRBV11-3 to TRBJ2-1, with D perhaps TRBD1 (7 bases). The germline CDR1 and CDR2 sequences are SGHNT and YENEEA. V lost 2 bases and J lost 0, with 11 bases in between. The CDR3 loop spans 16 amino acids. The CDR3 region has the DNA TGTGCCAGCAGCTTATATCAGGGGGGCTCCTACAATGAGCAGTTCTTC. It translates to CASSLYQGGSYNEQFF.

The CDR3 sequence is CASRGLAGANTQYF. The DNA of the CDR3 is TGTGCCAGCAGGGGACTAGCGGGAGCTAATACGCAGTATTTT. V usage is TRBV28 and J usage is TRBJ2-3; 14 bases agree with TRBD2. The CDR3 length is 14 residues. Trimming removed 6 bases from V and 7 bases from J; junction bases left unmatched: 3. Germline V gene lookup returns CDR1 MDHEN and CDR2 SYDVKM.

The count of this clone is one. The chain carries TRBV6-1 and TRBJ1-1, with 8 nucleotides matching TRBD1. The CDR3 loop spans 12 amino acids. The J segment lost 4 bases and the V segment lost 8 bases, leaving 3 bases of the junction unmatched. Germline V gives CDR1 MNHNS, CDR2 SASEGT. The CDR3: CASPRGLTEAFF. The CDR3 DNA reads as TGTGCCAGCCCCAGGGGGCTCACTGAAGCTTTCTTT.

The chain has TRBV5-1 and TRBJ2-1; D not resolved. CDR3 length equals 15 residues. Trimming cost V 3 bases and J 4 bases, with 14 bases left between them. Germline V gene lookup returns CDR1 SGHRS and CDR2 YFSETQ. DNA of the CDR3: TGCGCCAGCAGCTCATTAGAAGCACCTTACAATGAGCAGTTCTTC. As protein: CASSSLEAPYNEQFF.

CDR3 region: CASSPRDRENQPQHF. For the CDR3, the DNA is TGTGCCAGCAGCCCCCGGGACAGGGAGAATCAGCCCCAGCATTTT. This chain links TRBV5-6 with TRBJ1-5, with TRBD1 identical over 9 bases. V lost 4 bases, J lost 4 bases, and 6 bases stayed unmatched. From germline, CDR1 is SGHDT and CDR2 YYEEEE. The CDR3 length is 15 residues.

This chain joins TRBV6-1 and TRBJ2-1; D not certain. Germline V CDR1 and CDR2: MNHNS, SASEGT. There are 12 residues in the CDR3. The V end lost 1 base, the J end lost 5 bases, and 3 bases lay between the germline ends. The CDR3 DNA reads TGTGCCAGCAGTGAAGAGAACAATGAGCAGTTCTTC. Amino acids: CASSEENNEQFF.

The genes are TRBV5-4 and TRBJ1-3; weak D call: TRBD1 (6 bases). Germline CDR1 is SGHNT and CDR2 is YYREEE (reference sequence). There are 14 residues in the CDR3. V was cut by 0 bases and J by 5 bases, with 9 bases left in between. CDR3 region: CASSLEGQRNTIYF. As DNA, the CDR3 is TGTGCCAGCAGCTTGGAGGGACAAAGAAACACCATATATTTT.